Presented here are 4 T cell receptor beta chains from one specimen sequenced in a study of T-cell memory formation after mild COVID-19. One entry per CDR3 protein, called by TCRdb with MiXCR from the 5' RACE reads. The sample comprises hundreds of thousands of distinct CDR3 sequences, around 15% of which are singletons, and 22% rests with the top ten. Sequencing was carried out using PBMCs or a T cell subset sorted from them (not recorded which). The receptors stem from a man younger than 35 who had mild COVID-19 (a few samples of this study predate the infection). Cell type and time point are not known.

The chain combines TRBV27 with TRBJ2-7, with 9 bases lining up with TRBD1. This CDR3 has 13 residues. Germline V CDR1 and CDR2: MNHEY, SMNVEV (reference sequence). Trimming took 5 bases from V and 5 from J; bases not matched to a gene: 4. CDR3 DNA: TGTGCCAGCAGTACACAGGGGGCCCACGAGCAGTACGTC. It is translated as CASSTQGAHEQYV.

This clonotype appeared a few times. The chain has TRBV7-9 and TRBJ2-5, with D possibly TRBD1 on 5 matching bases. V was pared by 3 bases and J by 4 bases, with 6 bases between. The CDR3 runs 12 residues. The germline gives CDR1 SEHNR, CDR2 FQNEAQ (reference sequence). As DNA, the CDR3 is TGTGCCAGCAGCTTCCAGGGAGAGACCCAGTACTTC. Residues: CASSFQGETQYF.

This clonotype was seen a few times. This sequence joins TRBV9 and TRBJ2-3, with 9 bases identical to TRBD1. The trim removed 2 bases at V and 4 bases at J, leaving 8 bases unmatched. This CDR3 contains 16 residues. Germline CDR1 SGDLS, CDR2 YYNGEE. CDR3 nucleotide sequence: TGTGCCAGCAGCGTTCGACAGGGGGATAATGCAGATACGCAGTATTTT. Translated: CASSVRQGDNADTQYF.

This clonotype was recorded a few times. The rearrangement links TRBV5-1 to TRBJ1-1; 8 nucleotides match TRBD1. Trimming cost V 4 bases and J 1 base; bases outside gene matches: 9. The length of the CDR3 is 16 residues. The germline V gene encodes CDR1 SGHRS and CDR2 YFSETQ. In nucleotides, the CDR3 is TGCGCCAGCAGCGCGACGACAGGGGCTACGAACACTGAAGCTTTCTTT. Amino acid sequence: CASSATTGATNTEAFF.